This T cell receptor (beta chain) originates from a study of T cell responses to AZD1222 COVID-19 vaccine. Whole-study results and caveats: At baseline, seropositivity was found in only six or seven AZD1222 recipients. Females outnumbered males among donors, who were mostly white British; clonal diversity was possibly underestimated.

This clone has only a few counts. Its antigen remains unidentified. Libraries were prepared by immunoSEQ multiplex PCR; TCRdb keeps only in-frame clonotypes and omits some of them. The repertoire consists of over 35,000 clones, with around three quarters occurring once and the leading ten covering about 22%. The CDR3 has 13 residues. CDR1 MDHEN and CDR2 SYDVKM come from the germline V gene. Trimming left V 7 bases short and J 7 bases short, with 14 bases between. This clonotype was obtained from an adult who received the MenACWY meningococcal vaccine as a control. The sequencing here drew on peripheral blood, taken 28 days after the second dose of the MenACWY control vaccine. The chain has TRBV28 and TRBJ1-5; TRBD1 is a possible D gene (6 bases). Written as DNA, the CDR3 is TGTGCCAGCACAACAGGGTTGATACAGCCCCAGCATTTT. Its protein product is CASTTGLIQPQHF.